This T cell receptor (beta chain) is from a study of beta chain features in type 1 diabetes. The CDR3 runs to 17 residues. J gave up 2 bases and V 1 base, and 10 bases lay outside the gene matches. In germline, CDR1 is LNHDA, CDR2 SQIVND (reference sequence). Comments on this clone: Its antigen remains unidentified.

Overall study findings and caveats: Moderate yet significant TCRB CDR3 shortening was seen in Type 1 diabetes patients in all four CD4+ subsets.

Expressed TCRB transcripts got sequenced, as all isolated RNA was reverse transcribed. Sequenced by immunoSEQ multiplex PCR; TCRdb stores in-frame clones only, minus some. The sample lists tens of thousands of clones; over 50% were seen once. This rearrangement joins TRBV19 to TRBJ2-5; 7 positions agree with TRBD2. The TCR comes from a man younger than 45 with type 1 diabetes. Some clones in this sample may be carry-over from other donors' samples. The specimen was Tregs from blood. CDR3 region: CASSIVGGPRGQETQYF. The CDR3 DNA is TGTGCCAGTAGTATAGTTGGCGGGCCGCGGGGGCAAGAGACCCAGTACTTC. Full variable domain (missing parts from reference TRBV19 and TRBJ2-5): DGGITQSPKYLFRKEGQNVTLSCEQNLNHDAMYWYRQDPGQGLRLIYYSQIVNDFQKGDIAEGYSVSREKKESFPLTVTSAQKNPTAFYLCASSIVGGPRGQETQYFGPGTRLLVL.